Each of the 22 T cell receptor beta chains below was sequenced from the same sample in a study of blood T cell repertoires in COVID-19. Only in-frame clones appear in the TCRdb table, and some are missing; sequencing was by immunoSEQ multiplex PCR. Of under 200,000 clones in the sample, roughly 84% were seen once. The sequencing input was PBMCs or T cells enriched from blood (not recorded which). The receptors were sampled from a woman aged 25 to 39 who had been exposed to COVID-19.

This rearrangement joins TRBV6-5 to TRBJ2-7; TRBD2 is a possible D gene (5 bases). The CDR3 contains 12 residues. The ends were cut back, 5 bases at V and 5 bases at J, with 10 bases in the middle. CDR1 and CDR2 (germline): MNHEY, SVGAGI. CDR3 nucleotides: TGTGCCAGCAGTCGGGGAAAGGACGAGCAGTACTTC. The encoded protein is CASSRGKDEQYF.

The chain uses TRBV25-1 and TRBJ2-1, with a tentative D call TRBD2 (5 bases). CDR3 length: 11 residues. CDR1 and CDR2 from the germline V gene are MGHDK and SYGVNS. The V end lost 6 bases, the J end lost 7 bases, and 7 bases lay between the germline ends. CDR3: CASSRGNEQFF. In DNA form, the CDR3 reads TGTGCCAGCAGCCGAGGGAATGAGCAGTTCTTC.

In nucleotides, the CDR3 is TGTGCCAGCAGCTTAAGCGGGACAGGGACCGGGGAGCTGTTTTTT. Its translation: CASSLSGTGTGELFF. This rearrangement joins TRBV7-9 to TRBJ2-2, with 9 bases aligning to TRBD1. Trimming took 2 bases from V and 5 from J; bases not matched to a gene: 3. Germline-derived CDR1 and CDR2 are SEHNR and FQNEAQ (reference sequence). The CDR3 is made up of 15 amino acids. Filled out from reference TRBV7-9 and TRBJ2-2, the complete variable domain reads DTGVSQNPRHKITKRGQNVTFRCDPISEHNRLYWYRQTLGQGPEFLTYFQNEAQLEKSRLLSDRFSAERPKGSFSTLEIQRTEQGDSAMYLCASSLSGTGTGELFFGEGSRLTVL.

This chain links TRBV19 with TRBJ1-5, with D possibly TRBD1 on 6 matching bases. The V end was cut by 8 bases, the J end by 0 bases, with 11 bases between. The CDR3 spans 14 residues. Germline CDR1 reads LNHDA; CDR2 reads SQIVND (reference sequence). The CDR3 loop reads CASGNRDSNQPQHF. The CDR3 region has the DNA TGTGCCAGTGGGAACAGGGATAGCAATCAGCCCCAGCATTTT.

The V gene is TRBV7-2, the J gene TRBJ2-3; 11 bases line up with TRBD2. The CDR3 has 17 residues. J gave up 1 base and V 5 bases, and 8 bases lay outside the gene matches. The germline gives CDR1 SGHTA, CDR2 FQGNSA. The CDR3, as DNA: TGTGCCAGCAGCCCACGACTAGCGGGGTTGGGCACAGATACGCAGTATTTT. Translating gives CASSPRLAGLGTDTQYF.

V gene TRBV7-2 combines with J gene TRBJ2-1, with 7 positions matching TRBD2. The germline V gene has CDR1 SGHTA and CDR2 FQGNSA. The CDR3 totals 14 residues. Losses at the gene ends were 2 bases for V and 9 bases for J; bases not matched to a gene: 7. This CDR3 reads CASSLRSGGGEQFF. The CDR3 coding sequence is TGTGCCAGCAGCTTACGGTCGGGCGGGGGTGAGCAGTTCTTC.

This clone was observed a handful of times. The chain carries TRBV20-1 and TRBJ1-2; TRBD1 might be the D (5 bases). The CDR3 has 13 residues. Trimming took 3 bases from V and 8 from J, leaving 16 bases between them. Germline V gene lookup returns CDR1 DFQATT and CDR2 SNEGSKA (reference sequence). The CDR3: CSASLDTSDGYTF. The CDR3 nucleotides read TGCAGTGCTAGTTTGGACACGTCGGACGGCTACACCTTC.

In its sample, this clone was seen a few times. This chain links TRBV24-1 with TRBJ1-2; 9 bases fit TRBD1. With 8 bases clipped from V and 6 bases from J, the junction kept 12 bases outside the gene matches. Germline V CDR1 and CDR2: KGHDR, SFDVKD. The CDR3 contains 15 residues. CDR3 loop: CATNGVRTGDHGYTF. The CDR3 bases are TGTGCCACCAACGGCGTCAGGACAGGGGACCATGGCTACACCTTC.

The gene calls are TRBV9 and TRBJ1-2; 9 bases are shared with TRBD1. The germline gives CDR1 SGDLS, CDR2 YYNGEE. V lost 6 bases to trimming and J lost 7 bases; unmatched junction nucleotides: 4. This CDR3 has 12 residues. CDR3 DNA: TGTGCCAGCAACAGGGGGCTAGTTGGCTACACCTTC. Translated: CASNRGLVGYTF.

The chain couples TRBV5-6 to TRBJ1-6, with TRBD1 identical over 9 bases. The germline gives CDR1 SGHDT, CDR2 YYEEEE. V lost 1 base and J lost 9; bases outside the gene matches: 8. CDR3 length: 16 amino acids. The CDR3 loop reads CASSLLVGQGSSPLHF. The CDR3 DNA reads TGTGCCAGCAGCTTGTTGGTAGGACAGGGGAGTTCACCCCTCCACTTT.

This chain joins TRBV20-1 and TRBJ1-2; tentative D call: TRBD1 (5 bases). Germline V gene lookup returns CDR1 DFQATT and CDR2 SNEGSKA (reference sequence). Trimming stripped 3 bases from V and 5 bases from J, with 13 bases between. CDR3 size: 13 residues. This CDR3 is CSASFPGLYGYTF. For the CDR3, the DNA is TGCAGTGCTAGTTTCCCAGGGCTATATGGCTACACCTTC.

The CDR3 DNA reads as TGTGCCATAGAGGGAGGGGGTCTAGGCTATGGCTACACCTTC. Translated: CAIEGGGLGYGYTF. The rearrangement links TRBV7-9 to TRBJ1-2; perhaps TRBD1 as D (6 bases). Trimming took off 10 bases at V and 4 bases at J, with 19 bases between the two ends. Germline V lookup: CDR1 SEHNR, CDR2 FQNEAQ (reference sequence). The CDR3 covers 14 residues.

The genes are TRBV4-1 and TRBJ1-2; TRBD1 agrees at 7 bases. The CDR3 is made up of 16 amino acids. V lost 3 bases and J lost 4; bases outside the gene matches: 11. From germline, CDR1 is MGHRA and CDR2 YSYEKL. CDR3 bases: TGCGCCAGCAGCCACGACGACTCTGCAGGGGGCTATGGCTACACCTTC. Translated: CASSHDDSAGGYGYTF.

This sequence joins TRBV6-5 and TRBJ1-2; tentatively, D is TRBD1 (5 bases). CDR3 length equals 14 residues. Germline V gene data show CDR1 as MNHEY and CDR2 as SVGAGI. Trimming left V 6 bases short and J 0 bases short, with 11 bases between. Here the CDR3 reads CASRPGLTNYGYTF. Here the CDR3 DNA reads TGTGCCAGCAGACCGGGACTTACTAACTATGGCTACACCTTC.

This chain uses TRBV7-2 with TRBJ1-6, with 7 positions matching TRBD1. CDR1 and CDR2 from the germline V gene are SGHTA and FQGNSA. V trimming: 1 base; J trimming: 7 bases; junction bases outside the gene matches: 10. CDR3 length equals 17 residues. In nucleotides, the CDR3 is TGTGCCAGCAGCTTAGGAGATCTGGGACAGAGGAATTCACCCCTCCACTTT. Protein: CASSLGDLGQRNSPLHF.

This sequence joins TRBV4-2 and TRBJ1-3; D gene uncertain. CDR1 and CDR2 (germline): LGHNA, YNFKEQ. The CDR3 has 14 amino acids. V was clipped by 0 bases and J by 2 bases, with 5 bases between them. The chain's CDR3 is CASSQETAGNTIYF. As DNA, the CDR3 is TGTGCCAGCAGCCAAGAGACTGCTGGAAACACCATATATTTT.

The V and J genes are TRBV27 and TRBJ2-2; 12 bases agree with TRBD2. Losses at the gene ends were 5 bases for V and 3 bases for J; bases not matched to a gene: 4. The CDR3 covers 16 residues. Germline CDR1 MNHEY, CDR2 SMNVEV (reference sequence). The DNA for the CDR3 is TGTGCCAGCAGTCCGCGGACTAGCGGGGACACCGGGGAGCTGTTTTTT. Translation: CASSPRTSGDTGELFF.

This sequence joins TRBV27 and TRBJ1-1; TRBD1 agrees at 7 bases. The CDR3 totals 13 residues. V dropped 6 bases and J dropped 4; count of bases not matched to a gene: 5. The germline gives CDR1 MNHEY, CDR2 SMNVEV (reference sequence). CDR3 loop: CASSPTGFTEAFF. The CDR3 DNA reads TGTGCCAGCAGCCCGACAGGGTTCACTGAAGCTTTCTTT.

The rearrangement uses TRBV29-1 and TRBJ1-5; D remains unclear. The CDR3 contains 12 residues. Trimming shortened V by 5 bases and J by 5 bases, and 10 bases separated the two germline ends. Germline V gene sequence: CDR1 SQVTM, CDR2 ANQGSEA. DNA for the CDR3: TGCAGCGTTCAGGATCTTGATCAGCCCCAGCATTTT. Its translation is CSVQDLDQPQHF.

V usage is TRBV18 and J usage is TRBJ1-3; 7 bases are a match to TRBD1. The CDR3 is 15 amino acids. The J segment lost 0 bases and the V segment lost 3 bases, leaving 2 bases of the junction unmatched. Germline lookup yields CDR1 KGHSH and CDR2 LQKENI. The CDR3 is CASSPGTASGNTIYF. As DNA, the CDR3 is TGTGCCAGCTCACCCGGGACAGCCTCTGGAAACACCATATATTTT. Full variable domain (outside the CDR3, taken from reference TRBV18 and TRBJ1-3): NAGVMQNPRHLVRRRGQEARLRCSPMKGHSHVYWYRQLPEEGLKFMVYLQKENIIDESGMPKERFSAEFPKEGPSILRIQQVVRGDSAAYFCASSPGTASGNTIYFGEGSWLTVV.

The chain has TRBV10-1 and TRBJ2-5, with D possibly being TRBD1 (6 bases). V was cut by 3 bases and J by 5 bases, with 16 bases left in between. Germline V gene lookup returns CDR1 WNHNN and CDR2 SYGVQD (reference sequence). The CDR3 is made up of 15 amino acids. CDR3 in amino acids: CASSDRAGELETQYF. CDR3 DNA: TGCGCCAGCAGTGACCGGGCAGGGGAGCTGGAGACCCAGTACTTC.

The genes are TRBV2 and TRBJ2-7, with 9 bases identical to TRBD1. The CDR3 is 14 amino acids. In germline, CDR1 is SNHLY, CDR2 FYNNEI. Trimming cost V 6 bases and J 5 bases; bases outside gene matches: 8. The chain's CDR3 is CASSQGQGSHEQYF. CDR3 sequence (DNA): TGTGCCAGCAGCCAGGGACAGGGTAGCCACGAGCAGTACTTC. Full variable domain (rest looked up from reference TRBV2 and TRBJ2-7): EPEVTQTPSHQVTQMGQEVILRCVPISNHLYFYWYRQILGQKVEFLVSFYNNEISEKSEIFDDQFSVERPDGSNFTLKIRSTKLEDSAMYFCASSQGQGSHEQYFGPGTRLTVT.